The present entry profiles one TCR beta chain with its context. A much larger clone lies a single base off, so this may be a read error. These data are taken from a study of T-cell reconstitution after alpha-beta-depleted transplantation in children. The library targeted TCRbeta and was prepared with unique molecular identifiers. TCRdb re-called the PCR reads with MiXCR, one entry per CDR3 protein. Of around 210,000 distinct CDR3 sequences detected, approximately 6.3% appear once; the ten largest clones hold 5.5% to 6.5%. CDR3 length: 15 amino acids. Trimming removed 0 bases at V and 7 bases at J, with 12 bases between. Germline V gene lookup returns CDR1 LGHNA and CDR2 YNFKEQ.

The receptor was isolated from a boy between 2 and 15 years old with acute lymphoblastic leukemia, due to receive a stem cell transplant. The sample consisted of PBMCs, taken before TCRalphabeta/CD19-depleted stem cell transplant. The chain employs TRBV4-2 and TRBJ2-2; the D is unclear. CDR3 sequence reads: CASSQEVLCHGELFF. CDR3 DNA: TGTGCCAGCAGCCAAGAGGTCTTGTGTCACGGGGAGCTGTTTTTT.